This TCR beta chain is drawn from a study of a mutant IDH1 vaccine in newly diagnosed glioma. Time point here: week 35, safety follow-up. Doses of 300 ug of mutant IDH1 20-mer peptide were given with topical imiquimod. CDR1 and CDR2 (germline): SGHNT, YYREEE (reference sequence). The V end was cut by 1 base, the J end by 2 bases, with 0 bases between. The CDR3 spans 11 residues. About this clone itself: The antigen is not known. The sample carries other DNA sequences with the same CDR3.

The repertoire was sequenced with immunoSEQ multiplex PCR; TCRdb's copy has only in-frame clones and lacks some. Of roughly 50,000 clones in the sample, more than 60% were seen once. This chain joins TRBV5-4 and TRBJ1-1, with unresolved D. The source was PBMCs, collected from a glioma patient whose treatment included an IDH1 peptide vaccine. The receptor was isolated from a middle-aged man with glioma. The CDR3 reads CASSLNTEAFF. CDR3 coding DNA: TGTGCCAGCAGCTTGAACACTGAAGCTTTCTTT.